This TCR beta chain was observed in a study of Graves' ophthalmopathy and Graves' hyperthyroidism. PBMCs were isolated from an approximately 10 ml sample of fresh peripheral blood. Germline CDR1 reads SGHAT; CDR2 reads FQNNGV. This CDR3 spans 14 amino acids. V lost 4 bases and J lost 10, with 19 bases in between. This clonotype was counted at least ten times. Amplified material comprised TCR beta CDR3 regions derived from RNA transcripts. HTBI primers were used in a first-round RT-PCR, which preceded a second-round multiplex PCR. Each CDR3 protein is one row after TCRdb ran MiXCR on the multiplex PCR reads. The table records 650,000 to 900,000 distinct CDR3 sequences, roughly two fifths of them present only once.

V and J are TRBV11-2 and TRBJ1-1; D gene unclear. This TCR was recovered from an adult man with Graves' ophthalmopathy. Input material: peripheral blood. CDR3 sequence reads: CASSYSRIRPAAFF. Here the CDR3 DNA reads TGTGCCAGCAGCTACAGTCGAATACGCCCAGCAGCTTTCTTT.